This T cell receptor beta chain was profiled in a study of cytomegalovirus exposure and HLA in healthy donors. Study-wide findings and caveats: Productive rates of about 90% or about 30% were seen for most TCR beta V segments in an earlier analysis. Certain indistinguishable V segments, among them TRBV6-2 and TRBV6-3, were excluded.

V lost 2 bases, J lost 4 bases, and 13 bases stayed unmatched. The germline V gene has CDR1 MGHRA and CDR2 YSYEKL. This CDR3 region has 18 residues. Healthy bone marrow donors supplied every sample. Unrecorded immune exposure was likely among donors, who were nominally healthy when sampled. PCR used 60 Vbeta primers and 13 Jbeta primers. Produced via immunoSEQ multiplex PCR; TCRdb's table is partial and in-frame only. The repertoire shows just over 200,000 clones; the top ten hold over 0.95%. With respect to this clone: Its target is not known.

The V gene is TRBV4-1, the J gene TRBJ2-3, with TRBD2 identical over 9 bases. The TCR comes from a girl aged 2 to 9 in good health and CMV-seropositive. Sequenced sample: PBMCs. The CDR3 reads CASSQIRLLREGSDTQYF. The DNA of the CDR3 is TGCGCCAGCAGCCAAATTCGGTTGTTGCGGGAGGGTTCAGATACGCAGTATTTT.